This T cell receptor (beta chain) came from a study of cytomegalovirus exposure and HLA in healthy donors. Study-level points and caveats: Presence/absence results assume similar sequencing depth per donor, which may not hold. TCR association rates varied by HLA locus in a later analysis, with DRB1 highest and HLA-C lowest. V- and J-gene trimming of TCR beta was linked (in a later analysis) to a missense DCLRE1C variant. Most TCR sequences were uncommon, yet certain public TCRs appeared in many donors.

As regards this clone: Its antigen is undetermined.

The PCR ran on 60 Vbeta and 13 Jbeta primers. Libraries were prepared by immunoSEQ multiplex PCR; TCRdb keeps only in-frame clonotypes and omits some of them. Of roughly 130,000 clones in the sample, around 8.5% were seen once. Trimming at V came to 1 base and at J to 4 bases, leaving 6 bases not matched to a gene. This CDR3 has 17 amino acids. Germline loops: CDR1 LGHNA, CDR2 YNFKEQ. Sequencing was done on a sample of PBMCs. This receptor was taken from a middle-aged man in good health and CMV-seronegative. The J gene is TRBJ2-3, the V gene TRBV4-2; 12 bases are a match to TRBD1. The CDR3 loop reads CASSQGEGTGGSDTQYF. Written as DNA, the CDR3 is TGTGCCAGCAGCCAAGGTGAAGGGACAGGGGGCTCAGATACGCAGTATTTT.